What follows describes a single T cell receptor beta chain. At least ten counts were recorded for this clonotype. This clone's antigen is unknown. Per-base qualities were not stored, and no clone one base away is much larger. This sample was taken from a study of CD8 T cells in ankylosing spondylitis (dated by TCRdb to 2016 to 2017). In the study overall: T cell receptor beta repertoires were profiled in healthy donors and ankylosing spondylitis patients so that disease-linked TCR variants could be found. The whole study cohort included over a hundred healthy donors and about two dozen ankylosing spondylitis patients. Samples of peripheral blood were taken, and for ankylosing spondylitis patients, synovial fluid was collected as well.

The data were produced on an Illumina HiSeq 2500. TCR beta libraries were prepared by quantitative 5'-RACE with molecular barcodes. Turning to the authors' computational methods: To identify disease-linked TCR variants, a new computational method was used, one built on a probabilistic model of VDJ rearrangement. The public reads were reprocessed in TCRdb via fastp at Q25 and MiXCR, keeping in-frame beta chains. For every CDR3 protein sequence, its rows merge into one entry that carries the most common genes and DNA. None of the V and J calls come from the authors' own analysis; TCRdb made them. The sample includes a few hundred thousand distinct CDR3 sequences, with roughly 10% observed a single time. The top ten constitute less than 7% of the sample. V sheds 5 bases and J sheds 1 base, leaving 17 bases between their ends. Inclusive of the bounding cysteine and phenylalanine, the CDR3 is 16 residues long. Kept here is only the CDR3 DNA, which spans 48 bases and is read in frame from base 1.

The investigation overall reported the following: A CD8+ phenotype was shown by the disease-linked clones, which were found at relatively low frequencies in peripheral blood. Blood from ankylosing spondylitis patients appeared to be characterized by a TCR beta motif made up of about 8 highly homologous amino acid variants. Some motif variants had previously been reported in the synovial fluid and blood of reactive arthritis patients, which suggests shared mechanisms of disease initiation. The disease-linked clones were reported as significantly enriched in matched synovial fluid samples from ankylosing spondylitis patients.

The rearranged chain carries TRBV12-3 or TRBV12-4 and TRBJ2-5, with TRBD1 tentatively as D gene (6 bases match). Source material: blood, either unsorted or a sorted T cell fraction (not recorded which). The origin of this receptor is a male donor with ankylosing spondylitis or in good health (not recorded which). The CDR3 corresponds to CASSRIDRLGQETQYF. The sequenced DNA is TGTGCCAGCAGTCGCATCGACAGGTTGGGCCAAGAGACCCAGTACTTC.